A selection of T cell receptor beta chains follows, all from one sample in a study of patients and donors after allogeneic stem cell transplantation. MiXCR, run by TCRdb on the RT-PCR reads, gives a single entry per CDR3 protein. The table includes fewer than 12,000 distinct CDR3 sequences, 22% detected once. Sequencing was carried out using blood, either unsorted or a sorted T cell fraction (not recorded which). All receptors derive from a human donor who was either an allogeneic HSCT recipient or a stem cell or donor lymphocyte infusion donor (not recorded which). It is not recorded whose cells these are; they may come from a transplant donor. Each CDR3 is given without its conserved first and last residue.

J gene: TRBJ1-3; V gene: TRBV7-9; CDR3 protein: ASSLEGGYSGNTIY
J gene: TRBJ1-6; V gene: TRBV12-3/TRBV12-4; CDR3 protein: ASSRGVGSYNSPLH
J gene: TRBJ1-2; V gene: TRBV16; CDR3 protein: ASSQSSDYGYT
J gene: TRBJ1-5; V gene: TRBV2; CDR3 protein: ASSEAGGNQPQH
J gene: TRBJ2-7; V gene: TRBV3-1; CDR3 protein: ASSTRQGVYEQY
J gene: TRBJ2-4; V gene: TRBV15; CDR3 protein: ATSRDGSLAKNIQY
J gene: TRBJ1-4; V gene: TRBV5-1; CDR3 protein: ASSLAANEKLF
J gene: TRBJ1-5; V gene: TRBV30; CDR3 protein: AWNLQGGQPQH
J gene: TRBJ2-3; V gene: TRBV5-1; CDR3 protein: ASSGTGRTTDTQY
J gene: TRBJ1-4; V gene: TRBV20-1; CDR3 protein: SASKTGEGEKLF
J gene: TRBJ2-1; V gene: TRBV5-1; CDR3 protein: ASSLAQTSSYNEQF
J gene: TRBJ2-7; V gene: TRBV4-2; CDR3 protein: ASSRDRADEQY
J gene: TRBJ1-4; V gene: TRBV6-1; CDR3 protein: ASSDGGGRFEKLF
J gene: TRBJ2-3; V gene: TRBV12-3/TRBV12-4; CDR3 protein: ASSLSRVTDTQY
J gene: TRBJ1-4; V gene: TRBV6-5; CDR3 protein: ASTQRQGEKLF
J gene: TRBJ2-1; V gene: TRBV20-1; CDR3 protein: SARAISAGTVYNEQF
J gene: TRBJ1-3; V gene: TRBV2; CDR3 protein: ASSVGQPPSGNTIY
J gene: TRBJ2-3; V gene: TRBV5-1; CDR3 protein: ASSPLQGGSTDTQY
J gene: TRBJ2-7; V gene: TRBV4-2; CDR3 protein: ASSQEKGRGPSSYEQY
J gene: TRBJ2-7; V gene: TRBV10-3; CDR3 protein: AISESNRQYEQY
J gene: TRBJ2-1; V gene: TRBV5-4; CDR3 protein: ASSTGLAGSYVSNEQF
J gene: TRBJ1-2; V gene: TRBV6-5; CDR3 protein: ASSYPRQGEGGYT
J gene: TRBJ2-5; V gene: TRBV10-3; CDR3 protein: AISGQRQETQY
J gene: TRBJ2-5; V gene: TRBV7-3; CDR3 protein: ASSPQSTSGARGAQY
J gene: TRBJ1-1; V gene: TRBV6-5; CDR3 protein: ASSYGDRPEAF
J gene: TRBJ2-2; V gene: TRBV6-2/TRBV6-3; CDR3 protein: ASRTGGATGELF
J gene: TRBJ1-4; V gene: TRBV5-1; CDR3 protein: ASSWGQANEKLF
J gene: TRBJ1-2; V gene: TRBV12-3/TRBV12-4; CDR3 protein: ASSSGPGRSYT
J gene: TRBJ1-3; V gene: TRBV14; CDR3 protein: ASSRTAGNTIY
J gene: TRBJ1-4; V gene: TRBV6-1; CDR3 protein: ASVRQGGNEKLF
J gene: TRBJ2-1; V gene: TRBV7-2; CDR3 protein: ASLDRESWNEQF
J gene: TRBJ1-2; V gene: TRBV18; CDR3 protein: ASSPGGSDGYT
J gene: TRBJ1-1; V gene: TRBV18; CDR3 protein: ASSPPSRTSNTEAF
J gene: TRBJ2-5; V gene: TRBV18; CDR3 protein: ASSPPTQQETQY
J gene: TRBJ1-6; V gene: TRBV4-3; CDR3 protein: ASYDSGLPSGGNSPLH
J gene: TRBJ2-5; V gene: TRBV12-3/TRBV12-4; CDR3 protein: ASSTTSGGAETQY
J gene: TRBJ2-3; V gene: TRBV3-1; CDR3 protein: ASSLATHTGTDTQY
J gene: TRBJ1-4; V gene: TRBV15; CDR3 protein: ATSRALGGEKLF
J gene: TRBJ1-1; V gene: TRBV4-3; CDR3 protein: ASSQGNVDTEAF
J gene: TRBJ2-7; V gene: TRBV5-6; CDR3 protein: ASSIQNTYEQY
J gene: TRBJ2-3; V gene: TRBV6-6; CDR3 protein: ASHRGPDTQY
J gene: TRBJ2-5; V gene: TRBV27; CDR3 protein: ASSPMTGKETQY
J gene: TRBJ1-2; V gene: TRBV6-2/TRBV6-3; CDR3 protein: ASSLGTYGYT
J gene: TRBJ1-1; V gene: TRBV5-1; CDR3 protein: ASSLLENTEAF
J gene: TRBJ1-1; V gene: TRBV6-5; CDR3 protein: ASRPSMKNTEAF
J gene: TRBJ2-5; V gene: TRBV7-9; CDR3 protein: ASRATETQY
J gene: TRBJ1-1; V gene: TRBV7-8; CDR3 protein: ASRANTRDTEAF
J gene: TRBJ1-2; V gene: TRBV7-6; CDR3 protein: ASSRSQGEGGYT
J gene: TRBJ2-1; V gene: TRBV5-4; CDR3 protein: ASSLGTSEPYNEQF
J gene: TRBJ2-5; V gene: TRBV4-1; CDR3 protein: ASSQVLLAQETQY
J gene: TRBJ1-1; V gene: TRBV2; CDR3 protein: ASNGQGTEAF